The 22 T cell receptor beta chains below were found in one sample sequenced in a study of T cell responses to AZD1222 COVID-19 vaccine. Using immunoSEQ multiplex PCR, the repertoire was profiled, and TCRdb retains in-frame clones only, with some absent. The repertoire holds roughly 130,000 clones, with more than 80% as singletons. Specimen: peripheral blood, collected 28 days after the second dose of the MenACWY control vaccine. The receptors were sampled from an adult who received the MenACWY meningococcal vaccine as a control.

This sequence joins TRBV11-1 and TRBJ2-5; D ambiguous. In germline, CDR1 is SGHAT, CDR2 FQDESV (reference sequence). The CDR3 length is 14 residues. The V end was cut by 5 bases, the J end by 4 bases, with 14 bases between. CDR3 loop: CASSPLIPGETQYF. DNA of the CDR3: TGTGCCAGCAGCCCGTTAATCCCTGGAGAGACCCAGTACTTC. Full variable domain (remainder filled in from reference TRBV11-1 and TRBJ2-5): EAEVAQSPRYKITEKSQAVAFWCDPISGHATLYWYRQILGQGPELLVQFQDESVVDDSQLPKDRFSAERLKGVDSTLKIQPAELGDSAMYLCASSPLIPGETQYFGPGTRLLVL.

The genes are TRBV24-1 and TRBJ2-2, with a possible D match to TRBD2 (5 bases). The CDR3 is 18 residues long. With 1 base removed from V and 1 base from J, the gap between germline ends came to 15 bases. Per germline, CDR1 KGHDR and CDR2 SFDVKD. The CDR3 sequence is CATSDFTYGLMNTGELFF. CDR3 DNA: TGTGCCACCAGTGATTTTACATATGGACTGATGAACACCGGGGAGCTGTTTTTT.

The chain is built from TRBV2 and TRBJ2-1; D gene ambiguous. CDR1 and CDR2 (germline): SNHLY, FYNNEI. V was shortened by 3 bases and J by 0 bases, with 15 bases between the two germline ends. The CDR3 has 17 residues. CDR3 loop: CASSDHPILISYNEQFF. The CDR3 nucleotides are TGTGCCAGCAGTGATCACCCCATCTTGATCTCCTACAATGAGCAGTTCTTC.

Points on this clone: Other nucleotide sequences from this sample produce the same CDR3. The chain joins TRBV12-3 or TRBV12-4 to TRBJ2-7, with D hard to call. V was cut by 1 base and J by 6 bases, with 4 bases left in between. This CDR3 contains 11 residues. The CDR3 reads CASSLGGEQYF. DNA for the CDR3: TGTGCCAGCAGTTTAGGTGGCGAGCAGTACTTC.

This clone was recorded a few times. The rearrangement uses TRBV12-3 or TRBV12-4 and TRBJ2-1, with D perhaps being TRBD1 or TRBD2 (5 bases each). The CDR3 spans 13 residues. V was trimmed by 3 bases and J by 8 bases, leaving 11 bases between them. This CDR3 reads CASSFVRGDEQFF. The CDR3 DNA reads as TGTGCCAGCAGTTTTGTCCGGGGCGATGAGCAGTTCTTC.

CDR3 region: CASSYSIARDQPQHF. In DNA form, the CDR3 reads TGTGCCAGCAGTTACTCTATCGCCCGGGATCAGCCCCAGCATTTT. This chain links TRBV6-2 or TRBV6-3 with TRBJ1-5, with unresolved D. Germline V gene lookup returns CDR1 MNHEY and CDR2 SVGEGT. V was pared by 0 bases and J by 5 bases, with 11 bases between. The CDR3 runs 15 residues.

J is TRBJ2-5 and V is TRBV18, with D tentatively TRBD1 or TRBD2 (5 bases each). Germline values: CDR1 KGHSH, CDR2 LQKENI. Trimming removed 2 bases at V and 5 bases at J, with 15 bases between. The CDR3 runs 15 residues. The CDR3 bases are TGTGCCAGCTCACCAACAGGTGGGACCGGGGAGACCCAGTACTTC. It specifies CASSPTGGTGETQYF. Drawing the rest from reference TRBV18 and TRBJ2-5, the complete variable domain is NAGVMQNPRHLVRRRGQEARLRCSPMKGHSHVYWYRQLPEEGLKFMVYLQKENIIDESGMPKERFSAEFPKEGPSILRIQQVVRGDSAAYFCASSPTGGTGETQYFGPGTRLLVL.

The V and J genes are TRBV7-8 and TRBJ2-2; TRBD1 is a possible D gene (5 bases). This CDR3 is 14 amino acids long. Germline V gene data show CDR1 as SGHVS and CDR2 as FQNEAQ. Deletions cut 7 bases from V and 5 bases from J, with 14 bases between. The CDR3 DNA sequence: TGTGCCAGCATGAGGTCAGGGTCAACCGGGGAGCTGTTTTTT. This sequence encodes CASMRSGSTGELFF.

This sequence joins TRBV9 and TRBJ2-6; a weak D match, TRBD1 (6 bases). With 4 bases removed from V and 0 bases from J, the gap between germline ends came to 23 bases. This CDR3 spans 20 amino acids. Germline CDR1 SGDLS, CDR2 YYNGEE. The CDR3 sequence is CASSISHGQPTSSGANVLTF. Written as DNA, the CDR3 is TGTGCCAGCAGCATCTCACACGGACAGCCAACGAGCTCTGGGGCCAACGTCCTGACTTTC.

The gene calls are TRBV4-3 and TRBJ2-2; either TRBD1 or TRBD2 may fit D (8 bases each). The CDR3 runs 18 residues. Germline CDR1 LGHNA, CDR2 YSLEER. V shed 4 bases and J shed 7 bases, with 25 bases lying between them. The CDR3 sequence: CASSPGGLAGGFLGELFF. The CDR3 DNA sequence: TGCGCCAGCAGCCCAGGGGGCCTGGCGGGAGGATTTCTCGGGGAGCTGTTTTTT.

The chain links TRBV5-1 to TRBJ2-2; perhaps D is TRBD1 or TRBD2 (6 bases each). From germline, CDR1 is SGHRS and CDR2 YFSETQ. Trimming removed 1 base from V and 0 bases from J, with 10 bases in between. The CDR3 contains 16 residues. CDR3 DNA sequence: TGCGCCAGCAGCTTGAGGGGGGATGCGAACACCGGGGAGCTGTTTTTT. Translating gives CASSLRGDANTGELFF.

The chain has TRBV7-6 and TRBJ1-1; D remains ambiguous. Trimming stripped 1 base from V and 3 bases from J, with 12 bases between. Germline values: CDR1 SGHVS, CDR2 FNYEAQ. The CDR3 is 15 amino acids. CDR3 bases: TGTGCCAGCAGCTTAGGCGGAACAATGGACACTGAAGCTTTCTTT. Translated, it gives CASSLGGTMDTEAFF.

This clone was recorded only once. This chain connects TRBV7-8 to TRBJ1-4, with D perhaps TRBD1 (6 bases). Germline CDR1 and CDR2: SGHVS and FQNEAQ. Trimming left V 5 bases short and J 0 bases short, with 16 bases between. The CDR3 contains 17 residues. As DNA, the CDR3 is TGTGCCAGCAGCAAACAGGGACTGGTTGCAACTAATGAAAAACTGTTTTTT. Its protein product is CASSKQGLVATNEKLFF.

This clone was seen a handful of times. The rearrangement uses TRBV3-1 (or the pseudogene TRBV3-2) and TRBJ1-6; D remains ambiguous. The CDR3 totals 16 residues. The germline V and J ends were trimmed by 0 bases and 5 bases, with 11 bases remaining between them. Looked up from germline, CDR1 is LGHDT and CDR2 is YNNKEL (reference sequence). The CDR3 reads CASSQESGRNNSPLHF. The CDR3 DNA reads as TGTGCCAGCAGCCAAGAAAGTGGGAGGAATAATTCACCCCTCCACTTT.

CDR3 residues: CASSNTWGKNEKLFF. DNA for the CDR3: TGTGCCAGTAGTAATACCTGGGGGAAGAATGAAAAACTGTTTTTT. The chain uses TRBV19 and TRBJ1-4; a weak D match, TRBD1 (5 bases). The CDR3 runs to 15 residues. V was shortened by 4 bases and J by 5 bases, with 14 bases between the two germline ends. Germline V gene sequence: CDR1 LNHDA, CDR2 SQIVND (reference sequence).

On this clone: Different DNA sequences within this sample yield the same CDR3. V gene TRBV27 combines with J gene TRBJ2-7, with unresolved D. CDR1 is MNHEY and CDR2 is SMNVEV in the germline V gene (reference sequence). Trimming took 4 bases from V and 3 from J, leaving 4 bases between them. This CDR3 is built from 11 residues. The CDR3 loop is CASSSYYEQYF. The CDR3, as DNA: TGTGCCAGCAGTTCTTACTACGAGCAGTACTTC.

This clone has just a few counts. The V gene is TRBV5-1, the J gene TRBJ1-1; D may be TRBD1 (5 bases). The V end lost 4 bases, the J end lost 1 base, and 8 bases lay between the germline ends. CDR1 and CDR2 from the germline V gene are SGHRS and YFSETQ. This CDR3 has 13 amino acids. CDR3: CASSLGGNTEAFF. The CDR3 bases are TGCGCCAGCAGCCTGGGGGGGAACACTGAAGCTTTCTTT.

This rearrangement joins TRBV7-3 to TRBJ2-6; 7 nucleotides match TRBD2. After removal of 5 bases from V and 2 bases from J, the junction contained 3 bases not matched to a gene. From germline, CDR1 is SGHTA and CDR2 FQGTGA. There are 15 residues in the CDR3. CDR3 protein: CASSPGLAGANVLTF. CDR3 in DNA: TGTGCCAGCAGCCCTGGACTAGCTGGGGCCAACGTCCTGACTTTC.

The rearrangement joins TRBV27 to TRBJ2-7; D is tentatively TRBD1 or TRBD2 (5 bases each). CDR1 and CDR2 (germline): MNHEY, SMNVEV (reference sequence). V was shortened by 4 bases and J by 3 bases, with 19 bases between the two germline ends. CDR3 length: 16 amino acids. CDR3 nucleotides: TGTGCCAGCAGTTATACGAGCCGGGACCTCGGCTACGAGCAGTACTTC. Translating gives CASSYTSRDLGYEQYF.

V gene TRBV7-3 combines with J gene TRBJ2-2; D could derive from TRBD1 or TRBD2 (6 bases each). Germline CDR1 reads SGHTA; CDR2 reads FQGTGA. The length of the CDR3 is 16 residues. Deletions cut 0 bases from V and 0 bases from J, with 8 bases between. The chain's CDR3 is CASSLTRGPNTGELFF. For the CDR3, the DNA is TGTGCCAGCAGCTTAACCCGGGGGCCGAACACCGGGGAGCTGTTTTTT.

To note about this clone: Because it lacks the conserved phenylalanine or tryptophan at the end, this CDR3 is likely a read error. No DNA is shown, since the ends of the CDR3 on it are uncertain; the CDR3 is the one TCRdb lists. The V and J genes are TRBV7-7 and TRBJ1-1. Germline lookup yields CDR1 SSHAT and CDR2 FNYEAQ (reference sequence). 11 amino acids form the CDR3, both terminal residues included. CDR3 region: CASSLGSAGGR.

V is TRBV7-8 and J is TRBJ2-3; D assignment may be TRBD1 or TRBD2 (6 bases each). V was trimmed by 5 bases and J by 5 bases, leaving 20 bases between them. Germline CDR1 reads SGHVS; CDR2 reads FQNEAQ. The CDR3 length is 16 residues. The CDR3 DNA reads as TGTGCCAGCAGCAAAAGGGGGGACATAACGGGAGATACGCAGTATTTT. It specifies CASSKRGDITGDTQYF.